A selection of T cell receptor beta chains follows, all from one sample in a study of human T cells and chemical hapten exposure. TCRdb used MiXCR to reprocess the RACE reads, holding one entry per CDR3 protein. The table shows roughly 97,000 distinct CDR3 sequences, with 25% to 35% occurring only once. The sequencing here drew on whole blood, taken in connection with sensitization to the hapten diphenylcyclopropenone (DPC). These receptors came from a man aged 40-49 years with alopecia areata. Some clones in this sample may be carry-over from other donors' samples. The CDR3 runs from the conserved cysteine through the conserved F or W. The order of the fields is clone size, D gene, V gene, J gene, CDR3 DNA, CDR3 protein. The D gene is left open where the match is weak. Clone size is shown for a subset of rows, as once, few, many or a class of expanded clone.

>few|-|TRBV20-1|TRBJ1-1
TGCAGTGCTAGAGATCATTTCCGGGGGCGAGCGTTAACTTTCTTT
CSARDHFRGRALTFF
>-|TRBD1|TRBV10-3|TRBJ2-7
TGTGCCATCAGTGGATATTTGGACAGGCCCTACGAGCAGTACTTC
CAISGYLDRPYEQYF
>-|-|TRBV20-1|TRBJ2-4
TGCAGTGCTAGAGAGGCCAGCCTAGCCAAAAACATTCAGTACTTC
CSAREASLAKNIQYF
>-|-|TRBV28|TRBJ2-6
TGTGCCAGCAACCCCATGCCTGGGGCCAACGTCCTGACTTTC
CASNPMPGANVLTF
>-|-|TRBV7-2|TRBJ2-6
TGTGCCAGCAGCTTCGGGACGGGACAAATCTCTGGGGCCAACGTCCTGACTTTC
CASSFGTGQISGANVLTF
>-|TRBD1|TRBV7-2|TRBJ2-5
TGTGCCAGCAGCCCCCAGTCGACAGGGAGAGCGGAGACCCAGTACTTC
CASSPQSTGRAETQYF
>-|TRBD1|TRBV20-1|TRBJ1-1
TGCAGTGCCAAGAATAGACAGGGGCAGAACACTGAAGCTTTCTTT
CSAKNRQGQNTEAFF
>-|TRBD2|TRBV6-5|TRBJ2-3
TGTGCCAGCAGTTACTCGGGAAGCGGGAAAAGCACAGATACGCAGTATTTT
CASSYSGSGKSTDTQYF
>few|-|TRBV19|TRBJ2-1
TGTGCCAGTAGGGAGGACCCAGGGACCTACAATGAGCAGTTCTTC
CASREDPGTYNEQFF
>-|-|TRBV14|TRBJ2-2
TGTGCCAGCAGCCCGGCGGAACCTCTGGGACGACTGAACACCGGGGAGCTGTTTTTT
CASSPAEPLGRLNTGELFF
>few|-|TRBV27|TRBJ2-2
TGTGCCAGCAGTTTTTTAGGGCACGGGGAGCTGTTTTTT
CASSFLGHGELFF
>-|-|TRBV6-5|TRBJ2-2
TGTGCCAGCAGTTACTCGAGGTTGGGCCCCGGGGAGCTGTTTTTT
CASSYSRLGPGELFF
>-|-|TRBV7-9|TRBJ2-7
TGTGCCAGCAGCCCATCGTGGGGCGGGAACTACGAGCAGTACTTC
CASSPSWGGNYEQYF
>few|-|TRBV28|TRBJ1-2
TGTGCCAGCAGTTTCGCACAGGGAAGTTATGGCTACACCTTC
CASSFAQGSYGYTF
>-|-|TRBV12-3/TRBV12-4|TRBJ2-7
TGTGCCAGCAGTTTAAATGGGGACGAGCAGTACTTC
CASSLNGDEQYF
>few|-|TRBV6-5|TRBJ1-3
TGTGCCAGCAGTTACTCTGCATTCCAGAGCTCTGGAAACACCATATATTTT
CASSYSAFQSSGNTIYF
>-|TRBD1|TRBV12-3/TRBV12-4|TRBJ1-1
TGTGCCAGCAGTAGGAGACAGGGCCGGGACACTGAAGCTTTCTTT
CASSRRQGRDTEAFF
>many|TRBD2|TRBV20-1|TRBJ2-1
TGCAGTGCCATTCGGCGGGAGCCCCACAATGAGCAGTTCTTC
CSAIRREPHNEQFF
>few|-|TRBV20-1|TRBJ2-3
TGCAGTGCCCTCCGAGACACAAGCACAGATACGCAGTATTTT
CSALRDTSTDTQYF
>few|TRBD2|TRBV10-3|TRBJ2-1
TGTGCCATTGGACTAGCGGGGGGAGATGAGCAGTTCTTC
CAIGLAGGDEQFF
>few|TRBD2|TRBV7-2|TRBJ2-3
TGTGCCAGCAGCTTCCGCGGGAGTATGGCAGATACGCAGTATTTT
CASSFRGSMADTQYF
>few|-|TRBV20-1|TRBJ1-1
TGCAGCGCCGAGAACCAACAGGGAAGGACTGAAGCTTTCTTT
CSAENQQGRTEAFF
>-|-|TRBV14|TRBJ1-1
TGTGCCAGCAGCCAAAGGCGTCCGTTGAACACTGAAGCTTTCTTT
CASSQRRPLNTEAFF
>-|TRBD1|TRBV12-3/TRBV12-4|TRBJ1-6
TGTGCCAGCAGTCCAACAGGGGACAATTCACCCCTCCACTTT
CASSPTGDNSPLHF
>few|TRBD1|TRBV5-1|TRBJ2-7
TGCGCCAGCAGCGCCGGGACAGATACTTTTAACTACGAGCAGTACTTC
CASSAGTDTFNYEQYF
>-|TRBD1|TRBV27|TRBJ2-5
TGTGCCAGCAGTTCGCTGACAGGGGCAGAAGAGACCCAGTACTTC
CASSSLTGAEETQYF
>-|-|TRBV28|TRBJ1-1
TGTGCCAGCAGCCCCGGACATGCTGAAGCTTTCTTT
CASSPGHAEAFF
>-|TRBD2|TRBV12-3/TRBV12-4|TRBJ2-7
TGTGCCAGCAGTTCCCGGCGGGGGATCTACGAGCAGTACTTC
CASSSRRGIYEQYF
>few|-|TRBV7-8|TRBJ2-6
TGTGCCAGCAGCCTAGGGCAGGTTGCTGGGGCCAACGTCCTGACTTTC
CASSLGQVAGANVLTF
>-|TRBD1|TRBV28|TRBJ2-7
TGTGCCAGCAGGTACGACAGGGGCACCTACGAGCAGTACTTC
CASRYDRGTYEQYF
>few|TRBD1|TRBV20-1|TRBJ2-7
TGCAGTGGGTCCGACAGGGCGCTCTCCTACGAGCAGTACTTC
CSGSDRALSYEQYF
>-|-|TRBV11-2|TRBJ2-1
TGTGCCAGCAGCTTAACAGAGTACAATGAGCAGTTCTTC
CASSLTEYNEQFF
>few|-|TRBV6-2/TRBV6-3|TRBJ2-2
TGTGCCAGCAGTTCACCTTCCGGGACGAAGAGAGGGGAGCTGTTTTTT
CASSSPSGTKRGELFF
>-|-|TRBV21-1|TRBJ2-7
TGTGCCAGCAGCAAACCCCAGGAGGTCAAGACCTCCTACGAGCAGTACTTC
CASSKPQEVKTSYEQYF
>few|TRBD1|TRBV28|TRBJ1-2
TGTGCCAGCAGTTTATTGAAGGGGGCTGATGGCTACACCTTC
CASSLLKGADGYTF
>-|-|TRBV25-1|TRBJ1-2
TGTGCCAGCAGTGACTCGACTGTTGGAGGCTACACCTTC
CASSDSTVGGYTF
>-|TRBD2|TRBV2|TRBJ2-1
TGTGCCAGCAGTGATATGGCGGGAGGCTACAATGAGCAGTTCTTC
CASSDMAGGYNEQFF
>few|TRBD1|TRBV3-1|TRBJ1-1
TGTGCCAGCAGCCCCGCCGACAGGGCTAACACTGAAGCTTTCTTT
CASSPADRANTEAFF
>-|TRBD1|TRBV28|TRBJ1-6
TGTGCCAGCAGTCGTGGGACAGGGGGCCCTCCCCTCCACTTT
CASSRGTGGPPLHF
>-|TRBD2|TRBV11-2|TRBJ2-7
TGTGCCAGCAGCTCGGCGGGAGCTCACTACGAGCAGTACTTC
CASSSAGAHYEQYF
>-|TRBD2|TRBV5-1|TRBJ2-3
TGCGCCAGCAGCTCGGGACTAGCGGGAGGAACTCGCACAGATACGCAGTATTTT
CASSSGLAGGTRTDTQYF
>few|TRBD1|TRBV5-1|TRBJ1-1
TGCGCCAGCAGCTTACCGACAGGGGGCATGAACACTGAAGCTTTCTTT
CASSLPTGGMNTEAFF
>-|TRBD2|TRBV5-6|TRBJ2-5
TGTGCCAGCAGCTTGTTGCGGCGGGAGGGACAAGAGACCCAGTACTTC
CASSLLRREGQETQYF
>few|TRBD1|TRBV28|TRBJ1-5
TGTGCCAGCAGTCCCATCGACAGGGTGAATCAGCCCCAGCATTTT
CASSPIDRVNQPQHF
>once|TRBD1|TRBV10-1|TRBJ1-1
TGCGCCAGCAGTGTCGCCGGGACAGGGCCCACTGAAGCTTTCTTT
CASSVAGTGPTEAFF
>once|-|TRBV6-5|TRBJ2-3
TGTGCCAGCAGTAGAGACTACGGCACAGATACGCAGTATTTT
CASSRDYGTDTQYF
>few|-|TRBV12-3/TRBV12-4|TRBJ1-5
TGTGCCAGCAGTTTAAAGAATCAGCCCCAGCATTTT
CASSLKNQPQHF
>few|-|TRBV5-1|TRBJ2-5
TGCGCCAGCAGCTTGGCCGTACAGGGACATCGGGAGACCCAGTACTTC
CASSLAVQGHRETQYF
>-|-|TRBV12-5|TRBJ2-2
TGTGCTAGTGGTTTAAATCAGGGTGCAGTGGTCACCGGGGAGCTGTTTTTT
CASGLNQGAVVTGELFF
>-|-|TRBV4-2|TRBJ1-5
TGTGCCAGCAGCCAAGAAGGGAAAACAGCACCCAATCAGCCCCAGCATTTT
CASSQEGKTAPNQPQHF
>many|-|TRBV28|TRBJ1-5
TGTGCCAGCAGTCCATCTATGGATAGCAATCAGCCCCAGCATTTT
CASSPSMDSNQPQHF
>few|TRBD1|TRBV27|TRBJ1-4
TGTGCCAGCAGTTCCTGGACAGGGAAACTGTTTTTT
CASSSWTGKLFF
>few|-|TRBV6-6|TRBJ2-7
TGTGCCAGCAGTTACGAGGCCCTCTACGAGCAGTACTTC
CASSYEALYEQYF
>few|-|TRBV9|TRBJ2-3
TGTGCCAGCAGCGCACAGGGAGTCACAGATACGCAGTATTTT
CASSAQGVTDTQYF
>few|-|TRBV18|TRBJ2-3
TGTGCCAGCTCACCCCCTGGCACAGATACGCAGTATTTT
CASSPPGTDTQYF